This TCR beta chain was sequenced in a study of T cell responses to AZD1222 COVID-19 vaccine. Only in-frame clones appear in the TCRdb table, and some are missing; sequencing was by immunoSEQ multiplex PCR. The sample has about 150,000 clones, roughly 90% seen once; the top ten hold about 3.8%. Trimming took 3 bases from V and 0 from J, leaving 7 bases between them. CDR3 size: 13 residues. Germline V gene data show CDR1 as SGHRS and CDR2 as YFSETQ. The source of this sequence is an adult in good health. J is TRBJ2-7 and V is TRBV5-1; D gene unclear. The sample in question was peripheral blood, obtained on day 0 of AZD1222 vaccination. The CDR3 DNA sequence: TGCGCCAGCAGCTCCGAGATCTCCTACGAGCAGTACTTC. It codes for CASSSEISYEQYF.